These 2 T cell receptor beta chains originate from one sample sequenced in a study of T cells in Graves' hyperthyroidism and ophthalmopathy. RNA transcripts gave rise to amplified TCR beta CDR3 regions. The HTBI primer set served for first-round RT-PCR of the TCR CDR3. One entry per CDR3 protein results from TCRdb running MiXCR on the multiplex PCR reads. This sample has around 420,000 distinct CDR3 sequences; about 13% occur once, and the top ten carry 5% to 6%. Sequenced: blood. Every receptor here comes from a woman aged 18 to 35 with Graves' hyperthyroidism.

The chain joins TRBV30 to TRBJ2-2; 9 bases match TRBD2. CDR1 is GTSNPN and CDR2 is SVGIG in the germline V gene (reference sequence). The CDR3 has 13 residues. After removal of 2 bases from V and 9 bases from J, the junction contained 4 bases not matched to a gene. CDR3 nucleotides: TGTGCCTGGAGTCCGGGACTAGCTCGGGAGCTGTTTTTT. Residues: CAWSPGLARELFF.

This clonotype has at least ten counts. The chain couples TRBV20-1 to TRBJ2-7, with 10 bases aligning to TRBD1. Germline V CDR1 and CDR2: DFQATT, SNEGSKA (reference sequence). Trimming cost V 5 bases and J 2 bases; bases outside gene matches: 6. The length of the CDR3 is 14 residues. This CDR3 reads CSAVDGTGAYEQYF. The CDR3 DNA reads as TGCAGTGCTGTCGACGGGACAGGGGCCTACGAGCAGTACTTC.